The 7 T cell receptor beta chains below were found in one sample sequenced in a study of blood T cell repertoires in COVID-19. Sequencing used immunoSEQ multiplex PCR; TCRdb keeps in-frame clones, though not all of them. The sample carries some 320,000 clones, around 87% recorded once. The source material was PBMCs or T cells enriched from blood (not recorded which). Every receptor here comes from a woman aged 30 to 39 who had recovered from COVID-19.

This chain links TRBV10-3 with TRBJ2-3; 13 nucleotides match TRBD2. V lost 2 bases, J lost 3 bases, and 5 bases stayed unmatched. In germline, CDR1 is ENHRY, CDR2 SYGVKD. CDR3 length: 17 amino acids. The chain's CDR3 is CAISERGLAGSTDTQYF. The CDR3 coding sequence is TGTGCCATCAGTGAGAGGGGACTAGCGGGGTCGACAGATACGCAGTATTTT.

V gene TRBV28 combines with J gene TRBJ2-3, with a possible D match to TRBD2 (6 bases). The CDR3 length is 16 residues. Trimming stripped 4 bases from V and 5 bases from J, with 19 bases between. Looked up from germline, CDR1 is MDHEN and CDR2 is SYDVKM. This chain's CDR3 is CASSSSSAGHLDTQYF. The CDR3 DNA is TGTGCCAGCAGTTCGTCCTCGGCGGGGCATCTAGATACGCAGTATTTT.

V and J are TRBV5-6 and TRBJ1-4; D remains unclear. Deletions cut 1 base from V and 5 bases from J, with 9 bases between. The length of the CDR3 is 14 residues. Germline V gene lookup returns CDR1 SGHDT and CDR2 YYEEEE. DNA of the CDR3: TGTGCCAGCAGCTTGCAGGTCTGGAATGAAAAACTGTTTTTT. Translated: CASSLQVWNEKLFF.

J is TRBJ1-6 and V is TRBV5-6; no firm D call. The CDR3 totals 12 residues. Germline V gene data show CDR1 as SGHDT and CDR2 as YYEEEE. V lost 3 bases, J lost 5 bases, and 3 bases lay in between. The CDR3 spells CASSSDNSPLHF. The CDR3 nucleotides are TGTGCCAGCAGCTCGGATAATTCACCCCTCCACTTT.

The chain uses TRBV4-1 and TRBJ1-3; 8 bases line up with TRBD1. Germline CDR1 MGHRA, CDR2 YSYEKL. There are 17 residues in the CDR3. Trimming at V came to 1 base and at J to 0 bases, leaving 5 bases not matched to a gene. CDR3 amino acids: CASSQAGTGHSGNTIYF. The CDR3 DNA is TGCGCCAGCAGCCAAGCCGGGACAGGACACTCTGGAAACACCATATATTTT.

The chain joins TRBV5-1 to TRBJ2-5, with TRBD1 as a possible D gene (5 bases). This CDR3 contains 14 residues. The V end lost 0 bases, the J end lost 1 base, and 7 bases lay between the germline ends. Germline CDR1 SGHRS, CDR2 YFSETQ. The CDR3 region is CASSLGGSQETQYF. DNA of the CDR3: TGCGCCAGCAGCTTGGGGGGCAGCCAAGAGACCCAGTACTTC.

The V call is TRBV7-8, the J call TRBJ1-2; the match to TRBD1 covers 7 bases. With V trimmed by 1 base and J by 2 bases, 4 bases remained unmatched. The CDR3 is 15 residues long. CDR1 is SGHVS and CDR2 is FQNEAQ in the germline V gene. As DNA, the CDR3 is TGTGCCAGCAGCTTAGTGGGACAGTCCAACTATGGCTACACCTTC. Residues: CASSLVGQSNYGYTF.